Sequencing of this T cell receptor beta chain was carried out in a study of blood T cell repertoires in COVID-19. Study in general: The United States, Italy and Spain provided the acute and convalescent COVID-19 samples. T cells, B-cell-depleted T cells, or PBMCs supplied cDNA or gDNA.

In the authors' methods: The authors estimated nucleated cell counts from reference gene primer amplification. Sequencing was performed with immunoSEQ multiplex PCR; in TCRdb, only in-frame clones are kept and a portion is missing. Clone size and V and J calls were adopted from that table, with D and trimming inferred from the DNA. The sample includes just over 250,000 clones, 88% of them seen just once. The trim removed 3 bases at V and 3 bases at J, leaving 15 bases unmatched. Germline CDR1 reads KGHSH; CDR2 reads LQKENI. CDR3 length: 18 residues. The chain has TRBV18 and TRBJ1-1; 8 bases are shared with TRBD1. Sequencing was performed on peripheral blood. The receptor was derived from a man in his sixties who had recovered from COVID-19. CDR3 residues: CASSPYRQGQSLYTEAFF. DNA for the CDR3: TGTGCCAGCTCACCCTACCGACAGGGGCAAAGCCTGTACACTGAAGCTTTCTTT.